Presented here are 11 T cell receptor beta chains from one specimen sequenced in a study of blood T cell repertoires in COVID-19. The assay was immunoSEQ multiplex PCR, and TCRdb's table has in-frame clones only and misses some. The data hold tens of thousands of clones, with 75% to 80% observed a single time. The specimen sequenced was peripheral blood. The receptors here all came from a man aged 65-85 years with COVID-19, enrolled during active disease.

The V gene is TRBV10-1, the J gene TRBJ2-2; TRBD2 agrees at 10 bases. This CDR3 is built from 14 residues. Germline V gene lookup returns CDR1 WNHNN and CDR2 SYGVQD (reference sequence). Trimming took 4 bases from V and 7 from J; bases not matched to a gene: 3. CDR3 sequence (DNA): TGCGCCAGCAGTGTTAGCGGGAGGATCGGGGAGCTGTTTTTT. Its translation is CASSVSGRIGELFF.

J is TRBJ1-5 and V is TRBV4-3; 10 bases match TRBD1. Per the germline V gene, CDR1 is LGHNA and CDR2 is YSLEER. The CDR3 consists of 16 residues. V shed 4 bases and J 3 bases; nucleotides not matched to a gene: 6. CDR3 residues: CASSPGTGATNQPQHF. The DNA of the CDR3 is TGCGCCAGCAGCCCAGGGACAGGGGCCACCAATCAGCCCCAGCATTTT.

The chain combines TRBV19 with TRBJ1-3; no firm D call. Looked up from germline, CDR1 is LNHDA and CDR2 is SQIVND (reference sequence). The CDR3 spans 14 residues. With 5 bases removed from V and 1 base from J, the gap between germline ends came to 9 bases. In DNA form, the CDR3 reads TGTGCCAGTAGTGTTAGTACTTCTGGAAACACCATATATTTT. Residues: CASSVSTSGNTIYF.

The chain uses TRBV30 and TRBJ2-3, with TRBD2 as a possible D gene (7 bases). CDR3 size: 15 residues. Germline V gene sequence: CDR1 GTSNPN, CDR2 SVGIG (reference sequence). V lost 3 bases, J lost 1 base, and 14 bases lay in between. CDR3 loop: CAWRTREGGTDTQYF. The CDR3 region has the DNA TGTGCCTGGAGGACTAGGGAGGGGGGCACAGATACGCAGTATTTT.

This clone was picked up a small number of times. CDR3 amino acids: CASSLGTSENEQFF. The CDR3 bases are TGTGCCAGCAGCTTAGGGACTAGCGAAAATGAGCAGTTCTTC. The chain recombines TRBV7-9 with TRBJ2-1; TRBD2 aligns across 9 bases. The CDR3 has 14 amino acids. CDR1 and CDR2 (germline): SEHNR, FQNEAQ (reference sequence). V lost 1 base and J lost 7; bases outside the gene matches: 2. Together with reference TRBV7-9 and TRBJ2-1, the CDR3 gives the full variable domain: DTGVSQNPRHKITKRGQNVTFRCDPISEHNRLYWYRQTLGQGPEFLTYFQNEAQLEKSRLLSDRFSAERPKGSFSTLEIQRTEQGDSAMYLCASSLGTSENEQFFGPGTRLTVL.

V and J are TRBV4-2 and TRBJ1-2; TRBD1 matches 11 bases. Germline trimming cut 3 bases from V and 0 bases from J; bases unmatched to any gene: 3. This CDR3 has 16 residues. Germline V lookup: CDR1 LGHNA, CDR2 YNFKEQ. In nucleotides, the CDR3 is TGTGCCAGCAGCCAGACGGGACAGGGGGCTAACTATGGCTACACCTTC. It encodes CASSQTGQGANYGYTF.

The chain carries TRBV11-2 and TRBJ2-5; possibly TRBD1 for D (5 bases). This CDR3 spans 15 amino acids. Between the trimmed V and J ends, which lost 5 bases and 3 bases, there was a span of 16 bases. Germline loops: CDR1 SGHAT, CDR2 FQNNGV. The CDR3 nucleotides are TGTGCCAGCAGCCTCCAGGGTAGGTTCGAAGAGACCCAGTACTTC. As protein: CASSLQGRFEETQYF.

CDR3 in DNA: TGTGCCAGCAGTCCCCTGCGGGGGGCCAACAATCAGCCCCAGCATTTT. Its translation is CASSPLRGANNQPQHF. V usage is TRBV27 and J usage is TRBJ1-5; possible D gene TRBD1, 6 bases. The CDR3 is 16 residues long. V gave up 5 bases and J gave up 3 bases, with 17 bases separating them. Germline-derived CDR1 and CDR2 are MNHEY and SMNVEV (reference sequence).

V is TRBV19 and J is TRBJ2-5; D might be TRBD2 (6 bases). Per germline, CDR1 LNHDA and CDR2 SQIVND (reference sequence). The V and J ends lost 6 bases and 1 base respectively, with 9 bases between them. The CDR3 extends over 13 amino acids. In DNA form, the CDR3 reads TGTGCCAGTAGCGGGGGAGCCCAAGAGACCCAGTACTTC. Its protein product is CASSGGAQETQYF.

The chain carries TRBV21-1 and TRBJ2-2; no DNA check was done on the table's D call, TRBD2. TRBV21-1 is flagged as a pseudogene. The CDR3 is made up of 16 amino acids. CDR3 loop: CASPVAGRLGTGELFF. The CDR3, as DNA: TGTGCCAGCCCGGTGGCGGGGCGCTTGGGGACCGGGGAGCTGTTTTTT.

Of note for this clone: The sample has other DNA sequences that encode this CDR3 too. The chain combines TRBV10-3 with TRBJ1-1; TRBD1 is a possible D gene (6 bases). V gave up 6 bases and J gave up 0 bases, with 11 bases separating them. The CDR3 sequence is 14 residues long. Germline V gene lookup returns CDR1 ENHRY and CDR2 SYGVKD. Here the CDR3 reads CAIRRAGVNTEAFF. In DNA form, the CDR3 reads TGTGCCATCAGGAGGGCAGGGGTGAACACTGAAGCTTTCTTT.